This T cell receptor (beta chain) comes out of a study of early T cells in non-severe SARS-CoV-2 infection. At the level of the study: Sequencing of bulk RNA from unsorted whole blood was done, without chain pairing.

The library protocol tagged individual cDNA molecules with unique molecular identifiers. TCRdb called the 5' RACE reads again in MiXCR, with one record for every CDR3 protein. The sample records tens of thousands of distinct CDR3 sequences, over 9.5% being singletons. Study results and caveats: The VDJdb matching leaned toward anti-spike CD8 responses and overlooked private and CD4 specificities.

This clonotype was picked up many times. No antigen is known for it. Germline V gene sequence: CDR1 SEHNR, CDR2 FQNEAQ (reference sequence). The CDR3 consists of 12 residues. V was shortened by 5 bases and J by 4 bases, with 9 bases between the two germline ends. The sequence was collected from an adult who was a healthcare worker with PCR-confirmed SARS-CoV-2 infection or an uninfected control (not recorded which). This chain connects TRBV7-9 to TRBJ2-7; maybe TRBD2 (6 bases). The specimen was whole blood, collected at baseline. In DNA, the CDR3 is TGTGCCAGCAGCCCGGGGGATTACGAGCAGTACTTC. This codes for CASSPGDYEQYF.